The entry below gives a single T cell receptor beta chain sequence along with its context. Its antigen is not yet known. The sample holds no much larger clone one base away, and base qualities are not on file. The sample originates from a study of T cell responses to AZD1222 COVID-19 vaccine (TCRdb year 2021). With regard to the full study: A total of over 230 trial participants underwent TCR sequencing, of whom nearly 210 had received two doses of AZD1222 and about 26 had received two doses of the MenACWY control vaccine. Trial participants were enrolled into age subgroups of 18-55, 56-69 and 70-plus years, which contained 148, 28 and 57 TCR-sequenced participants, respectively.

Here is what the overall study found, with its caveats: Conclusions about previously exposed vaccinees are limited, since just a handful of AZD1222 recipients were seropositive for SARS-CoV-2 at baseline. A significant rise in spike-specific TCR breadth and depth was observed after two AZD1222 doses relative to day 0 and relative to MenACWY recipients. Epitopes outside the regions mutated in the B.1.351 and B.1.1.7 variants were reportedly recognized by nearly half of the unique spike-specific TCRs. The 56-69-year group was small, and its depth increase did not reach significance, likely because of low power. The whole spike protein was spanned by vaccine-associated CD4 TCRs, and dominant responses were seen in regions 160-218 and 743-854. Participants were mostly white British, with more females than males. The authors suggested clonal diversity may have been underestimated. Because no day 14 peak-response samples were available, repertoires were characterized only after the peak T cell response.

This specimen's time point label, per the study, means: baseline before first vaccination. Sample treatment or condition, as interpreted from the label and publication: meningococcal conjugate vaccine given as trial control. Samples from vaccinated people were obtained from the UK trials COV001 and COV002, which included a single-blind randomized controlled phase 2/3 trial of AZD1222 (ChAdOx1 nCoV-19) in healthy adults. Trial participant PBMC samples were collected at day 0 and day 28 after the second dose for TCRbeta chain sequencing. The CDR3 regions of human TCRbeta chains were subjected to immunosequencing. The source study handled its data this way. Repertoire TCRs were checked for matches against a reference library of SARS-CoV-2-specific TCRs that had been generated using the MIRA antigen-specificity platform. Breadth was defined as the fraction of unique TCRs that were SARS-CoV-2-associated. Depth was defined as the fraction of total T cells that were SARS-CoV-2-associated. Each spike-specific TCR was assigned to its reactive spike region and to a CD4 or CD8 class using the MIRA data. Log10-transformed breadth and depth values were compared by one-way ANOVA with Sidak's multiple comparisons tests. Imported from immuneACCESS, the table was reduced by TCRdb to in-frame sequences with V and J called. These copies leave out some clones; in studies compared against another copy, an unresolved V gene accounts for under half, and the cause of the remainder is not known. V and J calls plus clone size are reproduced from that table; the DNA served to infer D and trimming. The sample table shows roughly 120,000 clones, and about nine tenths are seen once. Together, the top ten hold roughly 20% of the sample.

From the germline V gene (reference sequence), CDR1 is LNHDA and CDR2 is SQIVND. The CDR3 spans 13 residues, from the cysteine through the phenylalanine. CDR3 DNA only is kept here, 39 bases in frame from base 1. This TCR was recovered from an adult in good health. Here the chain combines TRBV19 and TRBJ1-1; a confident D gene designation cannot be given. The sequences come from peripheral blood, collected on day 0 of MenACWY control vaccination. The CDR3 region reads CASGPLTNTEAFF. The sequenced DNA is TGTGCTTCCGGGCCCCTAACTAACACTGAAGCTTTCTTT.